A selection of T cell receptor beta chains follows, all from one sample in a study of Graves' ophthalmopathy and Graves' hyperthyroidism. Each CDR3 protein gets one entry after TCRdb re-called the multiplex PCR reads with MiXCR. The top ten clones hold about 4.2% of a sample with about 550,000 distinct CDR3 sequences, 39% of them seen once. Material for sequencing was peripheral blood or thyroid tissue (not recorded which). The receptors here all came from an adult man with Graves' hyperthyroidism. Each CDR3 is given with its conserved first and last residue. A D gene is named only where the DNA matches it firmly. Not all rows give a size; the values are once, few, many and, for expanded clones, a class.

j_call d_call v_call clone_size cdr3_aa cdr3_nt
TRBJ1-4 . TRBV28 many CASSSAPGASRKLFF TGTGCCAGCAGTTCAGCACCTGGTGCGTCGCGAAAACTGTTTTTT
TRBJ2-4 . TRBV19 . CASSRGGVAKNIQYF TGTGCCAGTAGTAGGGGTGGGGTAGCCAAAAACATTCAGTACTTC
TRBJ1-4 . TRBV12-3/TRBV12-4 many CASSNRDLEKLFF TGTGCCAGCAGTAACCGGGACCTTGAAAAACTGTTTTTT
TRBJ1-2 . TRBV28 once CASSSTLHGYTF TGTGCCAGCAGTTCGACCTTGCATGGCTACACCTTC
TRBJ2-3 . TRBV7-2 . CASSLTGPGSTDTQYF TGTGCCAGCAGCTTAACTGGGCCAGGATCCACAGATACGCAGTATTTT
TRBJ1-1 . TRBV7-9 many CASSFVTGSEAFF TGTGCCAGCAGCTTCGTCACAGGGTCTGAAGCTTTCTTT
TRBJ1-3 . TRBV5-8 few CASTHRELLSGNTIYF TGTGCCAGCACCCACAGGGAGCTACTCTCTGGAAACACCATATATTTT
TRBJ2-2 . TRBV5-8 many CASSLAIVGTGELFF TGTGCCAGCAGCTTGGCCATAGTGGGAACCGGGGAGCTGTTTTTT
TRBJ1-1 . TRBV7-9 . CASSLGTANPEASF TGTGCCAGCAGCTTAGGGACAGCTAATCCTGAAGCTTCCTTT
TRBJ1-5 . TRBV4-1 many CASSQWFSRGFDNQPQHF TGCGCCAGCAGCCAATGGTTTAGTCGGGGTTTTGACAATCAGCCCCAGCATTTT
TRBJ2-3 TRBD2 TRBV10-3 . CASGLAGVEGTDTQYF TGTGCCAGCGGACTAGCGGGGGTTGAAGGTACAGATACGCAGTATTTT
TRBJ1-1 . TRBV2 once CASSDRKCTEAFF TGTGCCAGCAGTGACAGGAAATGCACTGAAGCTTTCTTT
TRBJ2-5 . TRBV20-1 . CSATWDTYSNQPQYF TGCAGTGCTACCTGGGACACATATAGCAATCAGCCCCAGTACTTC
TRBJ2-2 TRBD2 TRBV5-4 many CASSPGLAGDTGELFF TGTGCCAGCAGCCCGGGACTAGCGGGAGATACCGGGGAGCTGTTTTTT
TRBJ1-6 TRBD1 TRBV6-6 many CASSYATGGSSPLHF TGTGCCAGCAGTTACGCAACAGGGGGTAGTTCACCCCTCCACTTT
TRBJ2-1 TRBD2 TRBV20-1 once CSARLAGGLNEQFF TGCAGTGCTAGACTAGCGGGGGGGCTCAATGAGCAGTTCTTC
TRBJ1-5 . TRBV6-6 few CASSKSQPQHF TGTGCCAGCAGCAAAAGTCAGCCCCAGCATTTT
TRBJ2-7 . TRBV6-7 . CASSYGVISYEQYF TGTGCCAGCAGTTACGGGGTAATCTCCTACGAGCAGTACTTC
TRBJ1-6 . TRBV19 . CASTATGSGSPLHF TGTGCCAGTACCGCGACAGGCTCGGGTTCACCCCTCCACTTT
TRBJ2-5 TRBD2 TRBV7-8 few CAWSRAGRETQYF TGTGCCTGGAGCCGAGCGGGACGAGAGACCCAGTACTTC
TRBJ1-1 TRBD1 TRBV19 . CASNTGVNTEAFF TGTGCCAGTAATACAGGGGTGAACACTGAAGCTTTCTTT
TRBJ2-5 TRBD2 TRBV2 . CASSEFLGLAGVSETQYF TGTGCCAGCAGTGAATTCTTGGGACTAGCGGGAGTCTCAGAGACCCAGTACTTC
TRBJ2-6 TRBD1 TRBV6-1 . CASSYSFGQGFSGANVLTF TGTGCCAGCAGTTACTCCTTTGGACAGGGATTCTCTGGGGCCAACGTCCTGACTTTC
TRBJ1-5 . TRBV20-1 many CSATGTGNRPQHF TGCAGTGCAACCGGGACTGGTAATCGGCCCCAGCATTTT
TRBJ2-7 TRBD1 TRBV29-1 . CSSRQGQYEQYF TGCAGCTCACGACAGGGCCAATACGAGCAGTACTTC
TRBJ1-2 . TRBV6-1 many CASSELFGVDYGYTF TGTGCCAGCAGTGAGCTGTTCGGGGTAGACTATGGCTACACCTTC
TRBJ1-1 . TRBV5-1 many CASSPYSEATEAFF TGCGCCAGCAGCCCATACTCGGAGGCCACTGAAGCTTTCTTT
TRBJ2-7 . TRBV20-1 few CSAFRASHSYEQYF TGCAGTGCTTTTCGGGCTTCGCATTCGTACGAGCAGTACTTC
TRBJ1-5 . TRBV7-9 many CASSLVGNQPQHF TGTGCCAGCAGCTTAGTTGGCAATCAGCCCCAGCATTTT
TRBJ1-2 . TRBV20-1 many CSASGGGYGYTF TGCAGTGCTAGTGGGGGGGGCTATGGCTACACCTTC
TRBJ2-7 TRBD2 TRBV30 . CAWTPGLASSYEQYF TGTGCCTGGACCCCCGGACTAGCGAGCTCCTACGAGCAGTACTTC